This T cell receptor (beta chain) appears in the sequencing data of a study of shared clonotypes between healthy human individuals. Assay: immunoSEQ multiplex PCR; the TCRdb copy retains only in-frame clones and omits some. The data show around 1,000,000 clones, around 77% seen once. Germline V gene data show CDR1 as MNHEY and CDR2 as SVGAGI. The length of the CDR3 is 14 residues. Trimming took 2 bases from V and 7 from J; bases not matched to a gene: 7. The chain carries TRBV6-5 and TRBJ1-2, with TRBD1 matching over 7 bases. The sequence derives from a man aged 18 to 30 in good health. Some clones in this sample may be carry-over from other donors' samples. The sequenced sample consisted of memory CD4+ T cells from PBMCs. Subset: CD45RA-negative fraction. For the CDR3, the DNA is TGTGCCAGCAGTTACCAACAGGGGCGGCGTGGCTACACCTTC. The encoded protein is CASSYQQGRRGYTF.